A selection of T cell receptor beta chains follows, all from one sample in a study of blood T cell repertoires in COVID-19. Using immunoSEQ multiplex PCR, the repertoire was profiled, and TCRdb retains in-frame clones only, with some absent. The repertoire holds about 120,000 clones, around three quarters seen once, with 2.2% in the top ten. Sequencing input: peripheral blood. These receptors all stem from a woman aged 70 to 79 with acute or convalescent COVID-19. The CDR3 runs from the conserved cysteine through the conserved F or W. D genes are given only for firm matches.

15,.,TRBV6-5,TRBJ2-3,CASSYGAVSTDTQYF,TGTGCCAGCAGTTACGGGGCAGTTAGCACAGATACGCAGTATTTT
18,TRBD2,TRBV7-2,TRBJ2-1,CASSLGMGLAGGYNEQFF,TGTGCCAGCAGCTTAGGGATGGGACTAGCGGGAGGATACAATGAGCAGTTCTTC
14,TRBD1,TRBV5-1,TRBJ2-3,CASEGTGGQDTQYF,TGCGCCAGCGAAGGGACAGGGGGTCAAGATACGCAGTATTTT
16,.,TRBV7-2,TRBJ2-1,CASSPRGGGGRHEQFF,TGTGCCAGCAGCCCAAGAGGAGGCGGGGGCCGGCATGAGCAGTTCTTC
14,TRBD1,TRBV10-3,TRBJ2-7,CAARQGASIYEQYF,TGTGCCGCCCGACAGGGGGCGAGCATCTACGAGCAGTACTTC
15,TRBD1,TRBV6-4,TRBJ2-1,CASSETGTGGNEQFF,TGTGCCAGCAGTGAAACCGGGACAGGGGGTAATGAGCAGTTCTTC
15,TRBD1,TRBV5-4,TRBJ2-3,CASSTLGTGTDTQYF,TGTGCCAGCAGCACCTTAGGGACAGGAACAGATACGCAGTATTTT
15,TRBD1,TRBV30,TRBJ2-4,CAWDHGGQGQNIQYF,TGTGCCTGGGACCATGGGGGACAGGGACAAAACATTCAGTACTTC
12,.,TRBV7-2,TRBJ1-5,CASSFGTGSQHF,TGTGCCAGCAGCTTCGGTACGGGTTCCCAGCATTTT
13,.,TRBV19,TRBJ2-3,CASSIGQSNTQYF,TGTGCCAGTAGTATAGGGCAGTCAAATACGCAGTATTTT
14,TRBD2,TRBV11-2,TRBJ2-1,CASSPSSGRNEQFF,TGTGCCAGCAGCCCATCTAGCGGGAGAAATGAGCAGTTCTTC
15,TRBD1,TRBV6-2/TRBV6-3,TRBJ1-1,CASSYRQGLNTEAFF,TGTGCCAGCAGTTATCGACAGGGCCTGAACACTGAAGCTTTCTTT
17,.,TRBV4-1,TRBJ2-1,CASSQDIQGRRNNEQFF,TGCGCCAGCAGCCAAGACATTCAAGGGAGGAGGAACAATGAGCAGTTCTTC
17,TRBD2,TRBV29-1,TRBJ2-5,CSVEMGTSGRVQETQYF,TGCAGCGTTGAAATGGGGACTAGCGGGAGAGTTCAAGAGACCCAGTACTTC
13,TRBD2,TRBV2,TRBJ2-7,CAGSSGNSYEQYF,TGTGCCGGGTCTAGCGGGAACTCCTACGAGCAGTACTTC